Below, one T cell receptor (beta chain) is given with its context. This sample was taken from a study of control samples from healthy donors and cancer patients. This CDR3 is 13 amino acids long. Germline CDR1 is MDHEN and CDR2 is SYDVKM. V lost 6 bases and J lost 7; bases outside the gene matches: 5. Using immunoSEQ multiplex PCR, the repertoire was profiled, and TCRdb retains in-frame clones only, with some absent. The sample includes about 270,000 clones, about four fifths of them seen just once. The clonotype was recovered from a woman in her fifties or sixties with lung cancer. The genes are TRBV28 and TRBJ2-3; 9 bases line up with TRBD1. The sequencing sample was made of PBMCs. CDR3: CASSQGQGYTQYF. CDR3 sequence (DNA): TGTGCCAGCAGCCAGGGACAGGGATATACGCAGTATTTT.